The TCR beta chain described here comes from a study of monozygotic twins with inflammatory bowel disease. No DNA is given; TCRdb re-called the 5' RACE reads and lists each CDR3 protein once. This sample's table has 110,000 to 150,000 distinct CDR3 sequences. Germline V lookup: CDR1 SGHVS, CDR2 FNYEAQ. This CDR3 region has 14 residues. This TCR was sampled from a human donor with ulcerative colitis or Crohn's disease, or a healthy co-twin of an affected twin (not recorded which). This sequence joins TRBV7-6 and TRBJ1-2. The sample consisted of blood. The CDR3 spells CASSARTGEGGYTF.